This T cell receptor beta chain appears in the sequencing data of a study of spatial heterogeneity in lung cancer. Study background: Raw-read counts averaged over ten per unique TCR and UMI combination.

TCRdb reprocessed the 5' RACE reads via MiXCR and lists one record per CDR3 protein. The table has about 32,000 distinct CDR3 sequences, 10% seen once. In this sample, this clonotype turned up many times. The time point denotes: blood at routine non-recurrence follow-up after resection. Trimming took 6 bases from V and 1 from J, leaving 7 bases between them. This CDR3 comprises 13 residues. Germline V CDR1 and CDR2: SGHAT, FQNNGV. The material sequenced was PBMCs, taken at follow-up. The chain recombines TRBV11-2 with TRBJ1-5; D gene unclear. The source of this sequence is a female donor with early-stage non-small cell lung cancer. CDR3 protein: CASRHDSNQPQHF. In DNA, the CDR3 is TGTGCCAGCAGACATGACAGCAATCAGCCCCAGCATTTT.